The rows below give T cell receptor beta chains drawn from one sample of a study of blood T cells in healthy people across ages. TCRdb ran MiXCR on the 5' RACE reads and lists one entry per CDR3 protein. The data show fewer than 700,000 distinct CDR3 sequences, about 43% seen once. Specimen: blood. These receptors originate from a man of 80 years or more in good health. CDR3s include the opening cysteine and the closing phenylalanine or tryptophan. D genes are given only for firm matches. Clone size is shown for a subset of rows, as once, few, many or a class of expanded clone.

>NA|TRBV2|TRBJ2-3|NA
CASSENGGRTDTQYF
TGTGCCAGCAGTGAGAACGGGGGCCGCACAGATACGCAGTATTTT
>NA|TRBV4-2|TRBJ2-1|NA
CASSQGTLERGNEQFF
TGTGCCAGCAGCCAAGGGACCCTGGAGAGGGGCAATGAGCAGTTCTTC
>TRBD1|TRBV4-3|TRBJ1-2|NA
CASSLDLGQEYNYGYTF
TGCGCCAGCAGCCTGGACCTCGGACAGGAGTATAACTATGGCTACACCTTC
>NA|TRBV7-2|TRBJ2-6|NA
CASSLKWFSPGANVLTF
TGTGCCAGCAGCCTAAAGTGGTTCAGTCCTGGGGCCAACGTCCTGACTTTC
>TRBD2|TRBV4-1|TRBJ2-4|few
CASSQERGVKNIQYF
TGCGCCAGCAGCCAAGAGCGGGGGGTCAAAAACATTCAGTACTTC
>TRBD2|TRBV5-1|TRBJ2-1|few
CASSLTAGDYNEQFF
TGTGCCAGCAGCTTGACAGCGGGGGATTACAATGAGCAGTTCTTC
>TRBD2|TRBV4-3|TRBJ2-3|NA
CASSQGWEGGRADTQYF
TGCGCCAGCAGCCAAGGGTGGGAGGGAGGCCGCGCAGATACGCAGTATTTT
>NA|TRBV29-1|TRBJ1-1|few
CSVVVQAEAFF
TGCAGCGTTGTTGTACAGGCGGAAGCTTTCTTT
>NA|TRBV20-1|TRBJ2-3|many
CSANARSAQYF
TGCAGTGCAAACGCTAGGTCTGCGCAGTATTTT
>NA|TRBV21-1|TRBJ2-4|NA
CARKLAGGFQHIQYF
TGTGCCAGGAAACTAGCGGGGGGGTTCCAACACATTCAGTACTTC
>TRBD1|TRBV7-2|TRBJ2-6|many
CASRGTGLFSGANVLTF
TGTGCCAGCAGGGGGACAGGGCTTTTTTCTGGGGCCAACGTCCTGACTTTC
>NA|TRBV28|TRBJ2-1|NA
CASLSGGVSYNEQFF
TGTGCCAGCCTTTCCGGGGGAGTCTCCTACAATGAGCAGTTCTTC
>NA|TRBV5-1|TRBJ2-7|NA
CASSRGDTLYEQYF
TGCGCCAGCAGCCGGGGGGACACGCTCTACGAGCAGTACTTC
>NA|TRBV9|TRBJ2-1|many
CASSPPNSYNEQFF
TGTGCCAGCAGCCCCCCTAACTCCTACAATGAGCAGTTCTTC
>TRBD2|TRBV7-2|TRBJ2-7|few
CASSTGGGASEQYF
TGTGCCAGCAGCACGGGCGGGGGGGCGAGTGAGCAGTACTTC
>TRBD2|TRBV14|TRBJ2-1|NA
CASSQGSTSGSNGQFF
TGTGCCAGCAGCCAAGGATCGACTAGCGGGAGTAATGGGCAGTTCTTC
>NA|TRBV27|TRBJ2-5|NA
CASRLRAQETQYF
TGTGCCAGCAGGTTAAGGGCCCAAGAGACCCAGTACTTC
>TRBD1|TRBV5-1|TRBJ2-7|few
CASSRQGLSSYEQYF
TGCGCCAGCAGCAGACAGGGCCTTAGCTCCTACGAGCAGTACTTC
>TRBD1|TRBV11-3|TRBJ2-1|NA
CASSSRQGRLNEQFF
TGTGCCAGCAGCTCACGACAGGGAAGGTTGAATGAGCAGTTCTTC
>NA|TRBV9|TRBJ1-2|NA
CASSPQAYSGYTF
TGTGCCAGCAGCCCACAGGCCTACAGTGGCTACACCTTC
>NA|TRBV6-6|TRBJ2-2|NA
CASRVGRTNTGELFF
TGTGCCAGCCGAGTCGGGCGGACAAACACCGGGGAGCTGTTTTTT
>NA|TRBV6-6|TRBJ2-7|few
CASSPRPPIHEQYF
TGTGCCAGCAGCCCCCGACCCCCGATCCACGAGCAGTACTTC
>NA|TRBV6-6|TRBJ2-7|NA
CASGLFRERGFEQYF
TGTGCCAGCGGCCTGTTTAGAGAGCGCGGCTTCGAGCAGTACTTC
>TRBD1|TRBV6-5|TRBJ1-4|NA
CASSYRQGSTNEKLFF
TGTGCCAGCAGTTACCGACAGGGGTCAACTAATGAAAAACTGTTTTTT
>NA|TRBV12-3/TRBV12-4|TRBJ2-1|few
CASSLLILPYNEQFF
TGTGCCAGCAGTTTATTGATCCTACCTTACAATGAGCAGTTCTTC
>NA|TRBV12-3/TRBV12-4|TRBJ2-7|few
CASSQKALSYEQYF
TGTGCCAGCAGCCAAAAGGCGCTATCCTACGAGCAGTACTTC
>NA|TRBV6-2/TRBV6-3|TRBJ2-3|NA
CASSWVTVSDTQYF
TGTGCCAGCAGTTGGGTGACTGTCTCAGATACGCAGTATTTT
>NA|TRBV7-2|TRBJ1-2|NA
CARSKRQEANYGYTF
TGTGCCCGCAGCAAGCGACAGGAAGCTAACTATGGCTACACCTTC
>NA|TRBV4-3|TRBJ1-2|NA
CASSQDTAGQRPYGYTF
TGCGCCAGCAGCCAAGATACGGCAGGCCAAAGGCCCTATGGCTACACCTTC
>TRBD1|TRBV20-1|TRBJ1-2|few
CSASLPGGYGYTF
TGCAGTGCTAGCCTACCAGGGGGCTATGGCTACACCTTC
>NA|TRBV27|TRBJ1-2|NA
CASSTRLLRGAGYTF
TGTGCCAGCAGCACACGTCTTCTTCGGGGGGCGGGGTACACCTTC
>TRBD1|TRBV2|TRBJ1-2|NA
CASSDGFGQGRNYGYTF
TGTGCCAGCAGTGATGGGTTCGGACAGGGAAGAAACTATGGCTACACCTTC
>TRBD1|TRBV5-1|TRBJ2-3|NA
CASSLTGGLTDTQYF
TGCGCCAGCAGCTTGACAGGGGGGCTAACAGATACGCAGTATTTT